This T cell receptor beta chain was profiled in a study of blood T cell repertoires in COVID-19. Enrolment of Seattle patients took place during active infection, and they were followed longitudinally. The protocol was immunoSEQ multiplex PCR, while the TCRdb copy is restricted to in-frame clones and leaves out a portion. The repertoire consists of 150,000 to 200,000 clones, with about 88% occurring once and the leading ten covering 0.55% to 0.6%. The CDR3 sequence is 12 residues long. The V and J ends lost 3 bases and 4 bases respectively, with 4 bases between them. Germline loops: CDR1 SNHLY, CDR2 FYNNEI.

The TCR comes from a man between 60 and 70 years old with COVID-19, enrolled during active disease. This chain uses TRBV2 with TRBJ1-5, with D unclear. The sequenced material came from peripheral blood. Here the CDR3 DNA reads TGTGCCAGCAGTGACCAGAATCAGCCCCAGCATTTT. It translates to CASSDQNQPQHF.